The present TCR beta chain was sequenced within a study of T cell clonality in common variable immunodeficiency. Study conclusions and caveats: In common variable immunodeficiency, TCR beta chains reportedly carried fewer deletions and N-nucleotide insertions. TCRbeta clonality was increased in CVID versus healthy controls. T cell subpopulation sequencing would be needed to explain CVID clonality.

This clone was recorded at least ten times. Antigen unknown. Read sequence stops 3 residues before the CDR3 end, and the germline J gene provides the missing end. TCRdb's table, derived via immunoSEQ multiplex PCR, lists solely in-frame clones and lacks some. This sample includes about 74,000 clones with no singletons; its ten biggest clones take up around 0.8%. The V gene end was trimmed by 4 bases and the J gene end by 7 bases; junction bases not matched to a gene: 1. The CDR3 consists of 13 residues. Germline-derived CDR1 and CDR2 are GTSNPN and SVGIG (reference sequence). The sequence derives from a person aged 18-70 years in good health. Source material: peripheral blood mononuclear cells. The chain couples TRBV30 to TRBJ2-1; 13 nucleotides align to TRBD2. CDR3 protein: CAWTLAGGNEQFF. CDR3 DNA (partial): TGTGCCTGGACACTAGCGGGAGGGAATGAG.